This T cell receptor beta chain derives from a study of immune evolution from preneoplasia to lung adenocarcinoma. Clones were read by immunoSEQ multiplex PCR, and TCRdb kept only the in-frame ones, dropping some. The sample lists about 4,900 clones; around 80% were seen once. Germline loops: CDR1 SGHVS, CDR2 FQNEAQ. The ends lost 4 bases at V and 0 bases at J; junction bases unmatched: 12. The CDR3 covers 19 residues. The chain joins TRBV7-8 to TRBJ1-4; 9 bases are shared with TRBD1. The sequence was collected from a person aged 55 to 79 with lung adenocarcinoma. Input material: FFPE minimally invasive lung adenocarcinoma tissue. CDR3 loop: CASSSVRDRDLATNEKLFF. The CDR3 bases are TGTGCCAGCAGCTCAGTCCGGGACAGGGACCTTGCAACTAATGAAAAACTGTTTTTT.